The 4 T cell receptor beta chains below come from one sample, sequenced in a study of blood T cell repertoires in COVID-19. This table comes from immunoSEQ multiplex PCR, and its TCRdb copy is limited to in-frame clones, with some not included. Here the sample spans roughly 100,000 clones, 60% to 85% being singletons. Sequencing input: peripheral blood. Source of these receptors: a woman aged 80 or over with active or convalescent COVID-19.

This clone showed up just once. The rearrangement links TRBV29-1 to TRBJ2-1; maybe TRBD1 (5 bases). The CDR3 is 14 amino acids. V was shortened by 7 bases and J by 0 bases, with 13 bases between the two germline ends. Germline-derived CDR1 and CDR2 are SQVTM and ANQGSEA. This CDR3 reads CSAGHRSSYNEQFF. In nucleotides, the CDR3 is TGCAGCGCTGGTCACAGGAGCTCCTACAATGAGCAGTTCTTC.

J is TRBJ2-3 and V is TRBV5-3; 9 bases map to TRBD2. TRBV5-3 is labeled an ORF, and its function is uncertain. The CDR3 runs to 14 residues. J was trimmed by 10 bases and V by 3 bases; bases with no gene match: 9. The CDR3 DNA follows: TGTGCCAGAAGCTGCGGGCGGGAGGGGGCGGCGCAGTATTTT. This gives the protein CARSCGREGAAQYF.

The chain's CDR3 is CASFYTDTQYF. CDR3 nucleotides: TGTGCCAGCTTTTACACAGATACGCAGTATTTT. The rearrangement joins TRBV18 to TRBJ2-3; D is uncertain. Trimming took 7 bases from V and 2 from J, leaving 4 bases between them. The CDR3 covers 11 residues. Germline CDR1 is KGHSH and CDR2 is LQKENI.

The chain employs TRBV11-3 and TRBJ2-2; D not resolved. V was shortened by 0 bases and J by 3 bases, with 2 bases between the two germline ends. The germline V gene encodes CDR1 SGHNT and CDR2 YENEEA. This CDR3 has 13 amino acids. The DNA of the CDR3 is TGTGCCAGCAGCTTAGACTACACCGGGGAGCTGTTTTTT. Its translation is CASSLDYTGELFF.